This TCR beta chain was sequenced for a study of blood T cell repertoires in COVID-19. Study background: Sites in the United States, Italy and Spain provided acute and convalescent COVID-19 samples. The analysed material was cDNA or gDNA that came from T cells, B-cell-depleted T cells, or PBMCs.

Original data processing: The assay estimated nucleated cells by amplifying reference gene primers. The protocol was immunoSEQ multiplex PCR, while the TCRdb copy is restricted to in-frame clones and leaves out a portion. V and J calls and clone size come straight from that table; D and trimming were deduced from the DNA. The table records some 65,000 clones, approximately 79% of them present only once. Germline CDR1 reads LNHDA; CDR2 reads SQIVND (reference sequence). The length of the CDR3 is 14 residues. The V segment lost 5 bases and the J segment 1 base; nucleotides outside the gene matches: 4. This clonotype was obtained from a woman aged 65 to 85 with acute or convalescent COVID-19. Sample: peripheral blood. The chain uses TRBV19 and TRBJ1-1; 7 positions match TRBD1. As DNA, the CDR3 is TGTGCCAGTAGTTTGAGGACAGGGAACACTGAAGCTTTCTTT. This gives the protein CASSLRTGNTEAFF.